This T cell receptor beta chain was recovered during a study of T cell repertoires in ileal Crohn's disease. Sequenced by immunoSEQ multiplex PCR; TCRdb stores in-frame clones only, minus some. The sample yields 30,000 or so clones, about 81% seen once. Germline CDR1 MGHRA, CDR2 YSYEKL. Trimming removed 0 bases from V and 4 bases from J, with 10 bases in between. The CDR3 length is 15 residues. This receptor was identified in an adult with Crohn's disease. The J gene is TRBJ1-5, the V gene TRBV4-1; D call uncertain. Sequencing input: ileal tissue. The DNA of the CDR3 is TGCGCCAGCAGCCAAGAGAAGGGCGGGAATCAGCCCCAGCATTTT. Residues: CASSQEKGGNQPQHF.